The rows below give T cell receptor beta chains drawn from one sample of a study of CD8 T cells in ankylosing spondylitis. One entry per CDR3 protein, called by TCRdb with MiXCR from the 5' RACE reads. The sample lists about 180,000 distinct CDR3 sequences, around 9.6% seen once, with approximately 15% in the top ten. Material: blood, either unsorted or a sorted T cell fraction (not recorded which). All receptors derive from a female donor with ankylosing spondylitis or in good health (not recorded which). Each CDR3 is given with its conserved first and last residue. D genes are given only for firm matches. Clone size is shown for a subset of rows, as once, few, many or a class of expanded clone.

d_call	clone_size	j_call	v_call	cdr3_aa	cdr3_nt
-	few	TRBJ2-5	TRBV28	CASFRFGETQYF	TGTGCCAGCTTCCGCTTCGGGGAGACCCAGTACTTC
TRBD1	many	TRBJ2-1	TRBV28	CASSSTGDNEQFF	TGTGCCAGCAGCTCGACAGGGGACAATGAGCAGTTCTTC
-	-	TRBJ2-1	TRBV7-8	CASSLEWTADNEQFF	TGTGCCAGCAGCTTAGAATGGACAGCCGACAATGAGCAGTTCTTC
TRBD1	many	TRBJ2-7	TRBV7-2	CASSLAGTGAYEQYF	TGTGCCAGCAGCTTAGCGGGGACAGGAGCCTACGAGCAGTACTTC
-	many	TRBJ2-3	TRBV12-3/TRBV12-4	CASSPTGTTDTQYF	TGTGCCAGCAGTCCGACCGGGACCACAGATACGCAGTATTTT
-	few	TRBJ2-7	TRBV7-6	CASSQGPLGYEQYF	TGTGCCAGCAGCCAAGGGCCCTTAGGCTACGAGCAGTACTTC
TRBD2	-	TRBJ2-7	TRBV20-1	CSARLASGDYEQYF	TGCAGTGCTAGGTTGGCTAGCGGGGACTACGAGCAGTACTTC
-	few	TRBJ1-5	TRBV6-1	CASSPAVNQPQHF	TGTGCCAGCAGTCCCGCTGTCAATCAGCCCCAGCATTTT
-	many	TRBJ2-1	TRBV7-9	CASSLQGLSYNEQFF	TGTGCCAGCAGCTTACAGGGGTTATCTTACAATGAGCAGTTCTTC
-	many	TRBJ2-7	TRBV6-5	CASSYGRPYEQYF	TGTGCCAGCAGTTACGGGAGACCCTACGAGCAGTACTTC
TRBD1	many	TRBJ2-1	TRBV19	CASQDRGNYNEQFF	TGTGCCAGTCAGGACAGGGGTAACTACAATGAGCAGTTCTTC
TRBD2	-	TRBJ2-7	TRBV27	CASSFSLAGGYEQYF	TGTGCCAGCAGTTTCTCCTTAGCGGGAGGCTACGAGCAGTACTTC
-	few	TRBJ2-2	TRBV7-6	CASSSVAEATGELFF	TGTGCCAGCAGTTCCGTAGCGGAGGCGACCGGGGAGCTGTTTTTT
TRBD1	few	TRBJ1-4	TRBV6-1	CASQRDRGEKLFF	TGTGCCAGTCAAAGGGACAGAGGGGAAAAACTGTTTTTT
TRBD1	few	TRBJ2-3	TRBV6-5	CASSYSTRTGFGDTQYF	TGTGCCAGCAGTTACTCGACCCGGACAGGGTTTGGAGATACGCAGTATTTT
-	-	TRBJ2-1	TRBV4-3	CASSPWGDEQFF	TGCGCCAGCAGCCCTTGGGGAGATGAGCAGTTCTTC
-	few	TRBJ1-1	TRBV30	CAWSPNTVTGAKATEAFF	TGTGCCTGGAGTCCTAATACCGTAACGGGTGCCAAGGCCACTGAAGCTTTCTTT
-	-	TRBJ2-1	TRBV28	CASRSRAYEQFF	TGTGCCAGCAGATCCAGGGCTTATGAGCAGTTCTTC
-	few	TRBJ2-7	TRBV9	CASSLRDAYEQYF	TGTGCCAGCAGCCTAAGGGACGCGTACGAGCAGTACTTC
-	-	TRBJ2-1	TRBV12-3/TRBV12-4	CASRPQGFRSSGNEQFF	TGTGCCAGCAGGCCCCAGGGTTTCCGTTCATCAGGCAATGAGCAGTTCTTC
-	many	TRBJ2-2	TRBV5-1	CASSPGTVTSGELFF	TGCGCCAGCAGCCCGGGGACCGTCACTAGCGGGGAGCTGTTTTTT
TRBD1	few	TRBJ2-1	TRBV25-1	CASSEGTGGPYNEQFF	TGTGCCAGCAGTGAAGGAACAGGGGGCCCCTACAATGAGCAGTTCTTC
TRBD2	few	TRBJ2-3	TRBV11-2	CASSLGGSGTDTQYF	TGTGCCAGCAGCTTAGGCGGGAGTGGGACAGATACGCAGTATTTT
-	few	TRBJ1-1	TRBV7-8	CASSLKALDTEAFF	TGTGCCAGCAGCTTAAAGGCTCTGGACACTGAAGCTTTCTTT
-	few	TRBJ1-5	TRBV6-5	CASSTVGGTQPQHF	TGTGCCAGCAGTACTGTGGGGGGGACGCAGCCCCAGCATTTT
TRBD2	-	TRBJ2-3	TRBV28	CASSISGRSGDTQYF	TGTGCCAGCAGCATTAGCGGGAGGAGTGGGGATACGCAGTATTTT
-	many	TRBJ2-7	TRBV29-1	CSVDLTGLNEQYF	TGCAGCGTTGACTTGACAGGTCTGAACGAGCAGTACTTC
-	few	TRBJ2-7	TRBV4-3	CASSQEGGGPTYEQYF	TGCGCCAGCAGCCAAGAGGGGGGGGGCCCGACCTACGAGCAGTACTTC
-	few	TRBJ2-3	TRBV4-3	CASSGVDTQYF	TGCGCCAGCAGCGGGGTAGATACGCAGTATTTT
-	many	TRBJ1-1	TRBV4-3	CASSQVQMNTEAFF	TGCGCCAGCAGCCAAGTCCAGATGAACACTGAAGCTTTCTTT
-	few	TRBJ2-1	TRBV11-3	CASSLRGSTNEQFF	TGTGCCAGCAGCTTACGGGGCTCGACCAATGAGCAGTTCTTC
TRBD2	-	TRBJ2-1	TRBV29-1	CSVPGTRSQLEQFF	TGCAGCGTTCCCGGGACTAGATCCCAGCTTGAGCAGTTCTTC
TRBD1	-	TRBJ2-7	TRBV28	CASKSGTGSYEQYF	TGTGCCAGCAAATCCGGGACAGGTTCCTACGAGCAGTACTTC
TRBD2	few	TRBJ2-7	TRBV20-1	CSARGLAGAPIDEQYF	TGCAGTGCTAGGGGCCTAGCGGGAGCGCCGATCGACGAGCAGTACTTC
-	-	TRBJ2-4	TRBV27	CASSLSVGGGIQYF	TGTGCCAGCAGTTTATCGGTAGGAGGGGGCATTCAGTACTTC
TRBD1	few	TRBJ2-2	TRBV4-2	CASSLDPGTGGGELFF	TGTGCCAGCAGCCTAGACCCCGGGACAGGGGGCGGGGAGCTGTTTTTT
-	-	TRBJ2-5	TRBV6-2/TRBV6-3	CASSYSPSQETQYF	TGTGCCAGCAGTTACTCCCCAAGCCAAGAGACCCAGTACTTC
-	-	TRBJ2-7	TRBV27	CASSSSGAMASYEQYF	TGTGCCAGCAGTTCGTCCGGGGCTATGGCTTCCTACGAGCAGTACTTC
TRBD2	few	TRBJ2-5	TRBV9	CASSVEGLAGWETQYF	TGTGCCAGCAGCGTAGAGGGACTAGCGGGTTGGGAGACCCAGTACTTC
-	-	TRBJ2-3	TRBV15	CATSRGRDTDTQYF	TGTGCCACCAGCAGAGGTCGGGACACAGATACGCAGTATTTT
TRBD2	-	TRBJ2-3	TRBV12-3/TRBV12-4	CASIGTSGIGRTDTQYF	TGTGCCAGCATCGGGACTAGCGGGATCGGGCGCACAGATACGCAGTATTTT